This TCR beta chain was found in a study of OX40 agonist ivuxolimab in advanced cancers. Only in-frame clones appear in the TCRdb table, and some are missing; sequencing was by immunoSEQ multiplex PCR. The table lists tens of thousands of clones, 90% to 95% of them singletons. This CDR3 region has 11 residues. Germline CDR1 is DFQATT and CDR2 is SNEGSKA (reference sequence). Deletions cut 7 bases from V and 0 bases from J, with 5 bases between. Specimen: CD4+ or CD8+ T cells sorted from blood, collected in a trial of the OX40 agonist ivuxolimab. The chain uses TRBV20-1 and TRBJ2-3; D gene ambiguous. The TCR comes from an adult with an advanced solid tumor such as melanoma, head and neck, liver or kidney cancer. Here the CDR3 DNA reads TGCAGTGTTTCAAGCACAGATACGCAGTATTTT. It yields the protein CSVSSTDTQYF.